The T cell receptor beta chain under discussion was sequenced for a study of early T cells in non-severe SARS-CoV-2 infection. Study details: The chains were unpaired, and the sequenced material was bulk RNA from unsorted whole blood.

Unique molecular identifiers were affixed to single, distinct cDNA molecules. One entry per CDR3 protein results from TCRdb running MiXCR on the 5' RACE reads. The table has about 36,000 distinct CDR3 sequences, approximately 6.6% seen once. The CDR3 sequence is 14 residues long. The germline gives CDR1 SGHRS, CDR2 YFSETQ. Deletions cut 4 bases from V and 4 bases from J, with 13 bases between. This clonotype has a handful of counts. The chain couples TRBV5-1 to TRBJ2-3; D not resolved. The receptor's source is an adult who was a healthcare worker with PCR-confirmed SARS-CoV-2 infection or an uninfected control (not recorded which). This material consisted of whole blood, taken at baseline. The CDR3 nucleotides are TGCGCCAGCAGCCCGCAACCGAGCGCAGATACGCAGTATTTT. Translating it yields CASSPQPSADTQYF.